These 7 T cell receptor beta chains were all obtained from the same sample, sequenced in a study of breast tumors, draining lymph nodes, adjacent tissues. TCRdb reprocessed the multiplex PCR reads with MiXCR, giving one entry per CDR3 protein. The sample has about 270,000 distinct CDR3 sequences, over 30% seen once. Samples came from axillary lymph nodes draining the breast cancer. Sequencing input: axillary lymph node tissue. The receptors derive from a female donor with breast cancer. Some clones in this sample may be carry-over from other donors' samples.

This clonotype was detected ten times or more. The chain carries TRBV6-1 and TRBJ1-2; D gene uncertain. This CDR3 comprises 11 residues. Germline V gene data show CDR1 as MNHNS and CDR2 as SASEGT. V was pared by 7 bases and J by 0 bases, with 3 bases between. This CDR3 is CASMANYGYTF. For the CDR3, the DNA is TGTGCCAGCATGGCTAACTATGGCTACACCTTC.

Concerning this clonotype itself: A much larger clone lies one base from this, so it may be a read error. The V and J genes are TRBV19 and TRBJ2-1; maybe TRBD2 (6 bases). Germline V lookup: CDR1 LNHDA, CDR2 SQIVND (reference sequence). The CDR3 loop spans 17 amino acids. CDR3 protein: CASRHDPVGSSYNEQSF. CDR3 coding DNA: TGTGCCAGTAGGCACGACCCGGTCGGGAGCTCCTACAATGAGCAGTCCTTC.

This clonotype appeared many times. The V gene is TRBV9, the J gene TRBJ2-2; 8 bases line up with TRBD2. In germline, CDR1 is SGDLS, CDR2 YYNGEE. J gave up 0 bases and V 4 bases, and 8 bases lay outside the gene matches. The CDR3 loop spans 17 amino acids. Here the CDR3 DNA reads TGTGCCAGCAGCATGGGGCGGGAGGCTACGAACACCGGGGAGCTGTTTTTT. Protein sequence: CASSMGREATNTGELFF. The full variable domain, rest sourced from reference TRBV9 and TRBJ2-2, is DSGVTQTPKHLITATGQRVTLRCSPRSGDLSVYWYQQSLDQGLQFLIQYYNGEERAKGNILERFSAQQFPDLHSELNLSSLELGDSALYFCASSMGREATNTGELFFGEGSRLTVL.

The sample holds many counts of this clonotype. The chain couples TRBV12-3 or TRBV12-4 to TRBJ2-2; a possible D gene is TRBD2 (5 bases). With 6 bases removed from V and 7 bases from J, the gap between germline ends came to 24 bases. The length of the CDR3 is 17 residues. The CDR3 reads CASRAELTARGFGELFF. Written as DNA, the CDR3 is TGTGCCAGCAGGGCCGAACTGACGGCTCGGGGTTTCGGGGAGCTGTTTTTT.

This clonotype appeared many times. The chain employs TRBV11-3 and TRBJ2-1; 14 nucleotides line up with TRBD2. Germline-derived CDR1 and CDR2 are SGHNT and YENEEA. The ends lost 3 bases at V and 10 bases at J; junction bases unmatched: 8. This CDR3 is 16 amino acids long. CDR3 protein: CASSLGTSGRGGEQFF. Written as DNA, the CDR3 is TGTGCCAGCAGCTTGGGGACTAGCGGGAGAGGGGGGGAGCAGTTCTTC.

This clonotype was seen a handful of times. The chain joins TRBV27 to TRBJ2-7; TRBD1 might be the D (6 bases). V lost 5 bases, J lost 4 bases, and 12 bases lay in between. Germline assignment: CDR1 MNHEY and CDR2 SMNVEV (reference sequence). CDR3 length: 13 amino acids. CDR3 sequence reads: CASSPIDRYEQYF. The CDR3 DNA reads TGTGCCAGCAGTCCCATTGACAGGTACGAGCAGTACTTC.

This chain connects TRBV6-6 to TRBJ2-2; D could derive from TRBD1 or TRBD2 (5 bases each). Trimming stripped 5 bases from V and 2 bases from J, with 15 bases between. Germline V gene data show CDR1 as MNHNY and CDR2 as SVGAGI (reference sequence). CDR3 length: 16 amino acids. The chain's CDR3 is CASSPRGRSNTGELFF. CDR3 bases: TGTGCCAGCAGTCCCCGGGGCAGGAGTAACACCGGGGAGCTGTTTTTT.